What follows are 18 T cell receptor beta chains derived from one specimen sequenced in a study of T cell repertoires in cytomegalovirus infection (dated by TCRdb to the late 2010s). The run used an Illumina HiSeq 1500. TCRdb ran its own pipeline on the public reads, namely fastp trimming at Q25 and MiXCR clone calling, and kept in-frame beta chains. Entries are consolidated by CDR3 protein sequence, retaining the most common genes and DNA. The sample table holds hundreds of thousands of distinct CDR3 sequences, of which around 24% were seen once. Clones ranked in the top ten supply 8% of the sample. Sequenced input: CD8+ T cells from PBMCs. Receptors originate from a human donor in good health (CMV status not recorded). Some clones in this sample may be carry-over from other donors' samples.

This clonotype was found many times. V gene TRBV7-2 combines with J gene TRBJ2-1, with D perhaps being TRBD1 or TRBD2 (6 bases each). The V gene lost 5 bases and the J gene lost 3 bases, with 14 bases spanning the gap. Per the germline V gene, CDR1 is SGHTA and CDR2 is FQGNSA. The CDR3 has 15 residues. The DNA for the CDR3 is TGTGCCAGCAGCCAACTAGGGGGGCTCTACAATGAGCAGTTCTTC. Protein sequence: CASSQLGGLYNEQFF. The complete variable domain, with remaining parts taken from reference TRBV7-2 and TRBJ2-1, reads GAGVSQSPSNKVTEKGKDVELRCDPISGHTALYWYRQSLGQGLEFLIYFQGNSAPDKSGLPSDRFSAERTGGSVSTLTIQRTQQEDSAVYLCASSQLGGLYNEQFFGPGTRLTVL.

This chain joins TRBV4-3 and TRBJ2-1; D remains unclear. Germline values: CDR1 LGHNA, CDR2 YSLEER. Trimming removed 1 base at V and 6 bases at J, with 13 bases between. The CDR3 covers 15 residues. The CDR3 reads CASSQVRIYGNEQFF. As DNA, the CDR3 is TGCGCCAGCAGCCAAGTCCGAATCTACGGCAATGAGCAGTTCTTC.

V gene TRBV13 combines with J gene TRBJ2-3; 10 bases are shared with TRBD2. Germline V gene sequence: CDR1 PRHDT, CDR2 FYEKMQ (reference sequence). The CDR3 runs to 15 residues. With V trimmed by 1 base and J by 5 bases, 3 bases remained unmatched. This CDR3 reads CASSLERGGKDTQYF. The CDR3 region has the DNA TGTGCCAGCAGCTTAGAGCGGGGGGGAAAAGATACGCAGTATTTT. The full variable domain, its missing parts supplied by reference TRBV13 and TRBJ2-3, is AAGVIQSPRHLIKEKRETATLKCYPIPRHDTVYWYQQGPGQDPQFLISFYEKMQSDKGSIPDRFSAQQFSDYHSELNMSSLELGDSALYFCASSLERGGKDTQYFGPGTRLTVL.

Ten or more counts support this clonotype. The CDR3 nucleotides read TGTGCCATTGCATCACTCCAGGGACCGATGGGTGAGCAGTACGTC. Protein product: CAIASLQGPMGEQYV. V and J are TRBV28 and TRBJ2-7; D may correspond to TRBD1 or TRBD2 (5 bases each). V lost 10 bases to trimming and J lost 7 bases, with 26 bases between them. CDR3 length: 15 amino acids. CDR1 is MDHEN and CDR2 is SYDVKM in the germline V gene.

In nucleotides, the CDR3 is TGCAGCGTGGCCCCGACAGGTAACACTGAAGCTTTCTTT. Amino acids: CSVAPTGNTEAFF. The chain links TRBV29-1 to TRBJ1-1, with D perhaps matching TRBD1 (6 bases). The germline CDR1 and CDR2 sequences are SQVTM and ANQGSEA. The CDR3 extends over 13 amino acids. Trimming took off 6 bases at V and 2 bases at J, with 13 bases between the two ends.

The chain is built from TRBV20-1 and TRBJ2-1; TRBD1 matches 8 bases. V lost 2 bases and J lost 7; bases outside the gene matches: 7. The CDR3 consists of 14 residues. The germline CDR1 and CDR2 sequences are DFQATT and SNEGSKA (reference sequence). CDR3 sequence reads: CSARPDRGPNEQFF. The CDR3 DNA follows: TGCAGTGCTAGACCCGACAGGGGACCGAATGAGCAGTTCTTC.

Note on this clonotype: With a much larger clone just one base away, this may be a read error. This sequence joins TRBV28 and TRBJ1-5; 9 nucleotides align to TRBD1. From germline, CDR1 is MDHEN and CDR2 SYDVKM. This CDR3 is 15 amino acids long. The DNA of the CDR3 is TGTACCACCGTTTCCCGGGACAGGGCGAATCAGCCCCAGCATTTT. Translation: CTTVSRDRANQPQHF.

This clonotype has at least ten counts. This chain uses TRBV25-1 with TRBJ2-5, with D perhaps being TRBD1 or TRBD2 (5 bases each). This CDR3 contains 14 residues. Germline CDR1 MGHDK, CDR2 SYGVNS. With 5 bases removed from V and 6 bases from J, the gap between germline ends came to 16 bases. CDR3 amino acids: CASSWSLRGKTQYF. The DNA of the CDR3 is TGTGCCAGCAGTTGGTCCTTGAGGGGAAAGACCCAGTACTTC.

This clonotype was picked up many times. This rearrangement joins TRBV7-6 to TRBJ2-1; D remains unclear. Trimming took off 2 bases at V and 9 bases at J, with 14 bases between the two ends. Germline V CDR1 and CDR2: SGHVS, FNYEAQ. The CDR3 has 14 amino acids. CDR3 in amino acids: CASSLIWGWSEQFF. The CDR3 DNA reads TGTGCCAGCAGCTTAATATGGGGATGGTCTGAGCAGTTCTTC.

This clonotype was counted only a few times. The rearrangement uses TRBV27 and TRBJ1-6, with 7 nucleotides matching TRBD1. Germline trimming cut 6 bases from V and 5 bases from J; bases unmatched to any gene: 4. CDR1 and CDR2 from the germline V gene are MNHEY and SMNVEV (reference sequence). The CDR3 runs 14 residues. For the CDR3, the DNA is TGTGCCAGCAGGACAGGGTGGGATAATTCACCCCTCCACTTT. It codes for CASRTGWDNSPLHF.

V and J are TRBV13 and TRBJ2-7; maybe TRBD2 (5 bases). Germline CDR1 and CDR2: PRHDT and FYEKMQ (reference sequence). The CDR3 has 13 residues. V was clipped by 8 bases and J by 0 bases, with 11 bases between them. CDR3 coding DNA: TGTGCCAGCGCCCTGGGGAGCTCCTACGAGCAGTACTTC. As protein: CASALGSSYEQYF.

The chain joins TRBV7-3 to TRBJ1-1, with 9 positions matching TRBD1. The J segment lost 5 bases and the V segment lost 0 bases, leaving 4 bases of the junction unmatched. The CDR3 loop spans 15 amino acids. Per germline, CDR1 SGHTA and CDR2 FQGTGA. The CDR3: CASSLTGTGTTEAFF. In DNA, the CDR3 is TGTGCCAGCAGCTTAACTGGGACAGGGACGACTGAAGCTTTCTTT.

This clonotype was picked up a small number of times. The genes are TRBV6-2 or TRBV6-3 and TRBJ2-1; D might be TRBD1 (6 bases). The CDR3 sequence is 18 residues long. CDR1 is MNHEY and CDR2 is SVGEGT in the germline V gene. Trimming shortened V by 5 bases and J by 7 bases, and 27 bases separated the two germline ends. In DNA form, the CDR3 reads TGTGCCAGCAGTGCGTTGGACAGAATTACCTACGGGGCTAATGAGCAGTTCTTC. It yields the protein CASSALDRITYGANEQFF.

The CDR3 DNA reads as TGTGCCAGCAGCTTGGAACCCGGCGGGTTAGACACTGAAGCTTTCTTT. Translating it yields CASSLEPGGLDTEAFF. The chain employs TRBV5-6 and TRBJ1-1; no clear D. Per germline, CDR1 SGHDT and CDR2 YYEEEE. The V end lost 0 bases, the J end lost 3 bases, and 15 bases lay between the germline ends. The CDR3 sequence is 16 residues long.

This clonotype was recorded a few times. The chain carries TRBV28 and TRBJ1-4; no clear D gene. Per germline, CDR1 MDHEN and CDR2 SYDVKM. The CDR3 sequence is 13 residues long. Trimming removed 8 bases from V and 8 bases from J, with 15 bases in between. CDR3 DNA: TGTGCCAGCTCTGGTGGGGTCAGGGAAAAACTGTTTTTT. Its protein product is CASSGGVREKLFF.

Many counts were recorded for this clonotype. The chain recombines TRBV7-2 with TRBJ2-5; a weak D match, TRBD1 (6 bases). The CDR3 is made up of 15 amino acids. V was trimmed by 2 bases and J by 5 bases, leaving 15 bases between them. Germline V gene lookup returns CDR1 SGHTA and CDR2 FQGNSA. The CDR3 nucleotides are TGTGCCAGCAGCTTAAGGTGGTCGCAGGGGGAGACCCAGTACTTC. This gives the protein CASSLRWSQGETQYF.

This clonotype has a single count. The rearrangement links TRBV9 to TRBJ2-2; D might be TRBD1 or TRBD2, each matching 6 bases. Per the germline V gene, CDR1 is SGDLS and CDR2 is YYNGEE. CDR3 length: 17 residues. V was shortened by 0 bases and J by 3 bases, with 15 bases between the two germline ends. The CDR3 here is CASSVGRGVMYTGELFF. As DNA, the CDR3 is TGTGCCAGCAGCGTAGGTAGGGGGGTAATGTACACCGGGGAGCTGTTTTTT.

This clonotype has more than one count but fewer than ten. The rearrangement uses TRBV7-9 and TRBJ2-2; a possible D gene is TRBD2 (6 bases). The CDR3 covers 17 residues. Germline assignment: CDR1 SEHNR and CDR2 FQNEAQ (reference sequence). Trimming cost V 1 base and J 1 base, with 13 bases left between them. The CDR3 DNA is TGTGCCAGCAGCTTAGTCGTGACGGGGGAGAACACCGGGGAGCTGTTTTTT. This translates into CASSLVVTGENTGELFF.